This T cell receptor (beta chain) was sequenced for a study of PD-1 blockade in classical Hodgkin lymphoma. General study results and limits: CD4+ but not CD8+ TCR diversity rose significantly by C4D1. Repertoires differed for reasons still undefined, possibly disease activity or prior therapy. Before treatment, TCR diversity in newly diagnosed patients was reportedly lower than in healthy donors.

V was cut by 2 bases and J by 10 bases, with 15 bases left in between. The CDR3 is made up of 15 amino acids. Germline lookup yields CDR1 MDHEN and CDR2 SYDVKM. To note about this clone: The antigen remains unidentified.

Clones were sequenced by immunoSEQ multiplex PCR, and TCRdb holds only the in-frame ones, with some missing. Altogether 25,000 to 30,000 clones are present, roughly 70% being singletons, with the ten largest covering around 15%. There was relapse after autologous stem cell transplantation in every patient, and there was variation in brentuximab vedotin exposure. Classification of best responses gave complete response, partial response or progressive disease. The sample was peripheral blood mononuclear cells (PBMCs), taken before the second cycle of nivolumab. The rearrangement links TRBV28 to TRBJ1-6; D gene unclear. This TCR came from a human donor with classical Hodgkin lymphoma. The CDR3 sequence is CASSLDGRDGSPLHF. DNA for the CDR3: TGTGCCAGCAGTTTAGATGGGAGGGATGGCTCACCCCTCCACTTT.